The 15 T cell receptor beta chains below come from one sample, sequenced in a study of CD8 T cells in ankylosing spondylitis. TCRdb processed the 5' RACE reads anew with MiXCR; each CDR3 protein has one entry. Here the sample spans about 150,000 distinct CDR3 sequences, 30% to 40% being singletons. The material sequenced was synovial fluid, either unsorted or a sorted T cell fraction (not recorded which). The receptor set was obtained from a male donor with ankylosing spondylitis.

The J gene is TRBJ2-7, the V gene TRBV2; 9 bases match TRBD2. Germline lookup yields CDR1 SNHLY and CDR2 FYNNEI. J gave up 1 base and V 6 bases, and 13 bases lay outside the gene matches. The length of the CDR3 is 17 residues. The CDR3 loop is CASSGGWASGTSYEQYF. In DNA, the CDR3 is TGTGCCAGCAGCGGCGGGTGGGCTAGCGGGACTTCCTACGAGCAGTACTTC. The variable domain in full, with the rest retrieved from reference TRBV2 and TRBJ2-7, is EPEVTQTPSHQVTQMGQEVILRCVPISNHLYFYWYRQILGQKVEFLVSFYNNEISEKSEIFDDQFSVERPDGSNFTLKIRSTKLEDSAMYFCASSGGWASGTSYEQYFGPGTRLTVT.

This rearrangement joins TRBV4-3 to TRBJ2-3, with 7 bases aligning to TRBD1. This CDR3 has 15 residues. V shed 1 base and J 5 bases; nucleotides not matched to a gene: 6. The germline CDR1 and CDR2 sequences are LGHNA and YSLEER. The CDR3 sequence is CASSQGQNRGDTQYF. CDR3 nucleotides: TGCGCCAGCAGCCAAGGGCAGAACAGGGGAGATACGCAGTATTTT.

This clonotype showed up many times. The chain is built from TRBV20-1 and TRBJ1-4; TRBD1 is a possible D gene (5 bases). The germline CDR1 and CDR2 sequences are DFQATT and SNEGSKA (reference sequence). V lost 0 bases, J lost 8 bases, and 13 bases lay in between. The CDR3 spans 14 residues. The CDR3 here is CSAREGEAAEKLFF. CDR3 nucleotides: TGCAGTGCTAGAGAGGGGGAGGCTGCCGAAAAACTGTTTTTT.

This clonotype showed up just a few times. This chain uses TRBV20-1 with TRBJ1-6; possible D gene TRBD1, 5 bases. Deletions cut 3 bases from V and 6 bases from J, with 12 bases between. The CDR3 is 14 amino acids. Germline CDR1 DFQATT, CDR2 SNEGSKA (reference sequence). The CDR3 nucleotides read TGCAGTGCTAGCCCTAAGGGACTTAATTCACCCCTCCACTTT. Translation: CSASPKGLNSPLHF.

This chain uses TRBV9 with TRBJ1-1; perhaps TRBD1 as D (6 bases). Germline V lookup: CDR1 SGDLS, CDR2 YYNGEE. V shed 3 bases and J shed 3 bases, with 9 bases lying between them. There are 13 residues in the CDR3. The CDR3 sequence: CASSAWTDTEAFF. The CDR3 bases are TGTGCCAGCAGCGCCTGGACAGACACTGAAGCTTTCTTT.

This clonotype turned up a few times. This chain uses TRBV2 with TRBJ2-7, with D unresolved. Germline V gene lookup returns CDR1 SNHLY and CDR2 FYNNEI. The V end was cut by 8 bases, the J end by 0 bases, with 11 bases between. The CDR3 is 13 residues long. CDR3 nucleotides: TGTGCCAGCGATGAAGTAGCCTCCTACGAGCAGTACTTC. Translated: CASDEVASYEQYF.

This rearrangement joins TRBV3-1 to TRBJ2-3; a weak D match, TRBD1 (6 bases). In germline, CDR1 is LGHDT, CDR2 YNNKEL (reference sequence). The length of the CDR3 is 13 residues. Between the trimmed V and J ends, which lost 5 bases and 6 bases, there was a span of 12 bases. CDR3 nucleotides: TGTGCCAGCAGCACCCGAAGGGGGGATACGCAGTATTTT. Protein product: CASSTRRGDTQYF.

The chain is built from TRBV28 and TRBJ2-7, with TRBD2 matching 13 bases. The germline V gene encodes CDR1 MDHEN and CDR2 SYDVKM. Trimming removed 6 bases from V and 0 bases from J; junction bases left unmatched: 8. This CDR3 is 17 amino acids long. CDR3 nucleotide sequence: TGTGCCAGCAGAGGACTAGCGGGGGAACCCAGCTCCTACGAGCAGTACTTC. Its protein is CASRGLAGEPSSYEQYF.

The V and J genes are TRBV6-1 and TRBJ1-6; D perhaps matches TRBD1 (6 bases). V lost 8 bases to trimming and J lost 10 bases, with 24 bases between them. Germline V gene lookup returns CDR1 MNHNS and CDR2 SASEGT. The CDR3 is 16 residues long. CDR3 residues: CASPPQGVGSGSPLHF. CDR3 in DNA: TGTGCCAGCCCACCACAGGGTGTTGGGTCGGGATCACCCCTCCACTTT.

The chain uses TRBV28 and TRBJ1-5; 9 bases match TRBD1. V shed 5 bases and J 3 bases; nucleotides not matched to a gene: 8. Germline values: CDR1 MDHEN, CDR2 SYDVKM. This CDR3 has 16 residues. The CDR3, as DNA: TGTGCCAGCAGTCCGACGGGACAGGGATACAATCAGCCCCAGCATTTT. Its protein is CASSPTGQGYNQPQHF.

The chain is built from TRBV7-3 and TRBJ2-1, with D possibly matching TRBD1 (6 bases). Trimming took 1 base from V and 1 from J, leaving 11 bases between them. The germline V gene encodes CDR1 SGHTA and CDR2 FQGTGA. The CDR3 spans 16 residues. The CDR3: CASSLIFDRSYNEQFF. The CDR3 DNA reads as TGTGCCAGCAGCTTAATTTTCGACAGGTCCTACAATGAGCAGTTCTTC.

This clonotype was detected only a few times. This rearrangement joins TRBV24-1 to TRBJ2-7, with TRBD1 matching over 8 bases. Germline values: CDR1 KGHDR, CDR2 SFDVKD. CDR3 length: 17 residues. V was pared by 2 bases and J by 2 bases, with 10 bases of the junction left unmatched. CDR3 coding DNA: TGTGCCACCAGTGATTCTCACCAACAGGGGGTTCCCTACGAGCAGTACTTC. Protein: CATSDSHQQGVPYEQYF.

This clonotype was found a few times. The chain couples TRBV11-2 to TRBJ2-7; no firm D call. Germline CDR1 and CDR2: SGHAT and FQNNGV. V gave up 0 bases and J gave up 1 base, with 7 bases separating them. CDR3 length: 14 amino acids. CDR3 DNA sequence: TGTGCCAGCAGCTTAGAAGGTTTTTCCTACGAGCAGTACTTC. Its protein is CASSLEGFSYEQYF.

V and J are TRBV4-1 and TRBJ2-7; 10 positions match TRBD2. The CDR3 totals 15 residues. Germline CDR1 reads MGHRA; CDR2 reads YSYEKL. After removal of 4 bases from V and 6 bases from J, the junction contained 9 bases not matched to a gene. CDR3 region: CASSPEGLAGVEQYF. The CDR3 DNA reads TGCGCCAGCAGCCCCGAGGGTCTAGCGGGGGTCGAGCAGTACTTC.

The table lists this clonotype with a few counts. The CDR3: CASSSTSRGNTEAFF. For the CDR3, the DNA is TGCGCCAGCAGCTCCACCTCTCGGGGGAACACTGAAGCTTTCTTT. This chain connects TRBV5-1 to TRBJ1-1, with D hard to call. Trimming removed 3 bases from V and 1 base from J, with 13 bases in between. The CDR3 is 15 amino acids. The V gene's germline CDR1 is SGHRS and CDR2 YFSETQ.